This is a list of T cell receptor beta chains from one sample in a study of cytomegalovirus exposure and HLA in healthy donors. TCRdb's table, derived via immunoSEQ multiplex PCR, lists solely in-frame clones and lacks some. Of about 190,000 clones listed, more than 70% were seen once; the top ten hold 4% to 5%. Sequenced: PBMCs. These TCRs come from a man aged 25 to 45 in good health and CMV-seropositive. Both conserved end residues are part of each CDR3. Fields, in order: J gene, V gene, D gene, clone size, CDR3 DNA, CDR3 protein. A D gene is named only where the DNA matches it firmly. Clone size, where shown, is once, few, many, or a class for clones that have expanded.

>TRBJ2-1|TRBV7-8|TRBD1|.
TGTGCCAGCAGCGAGGACAGGGGTCTTTCCTACAATGAGCAGTTCTTC
CASSEDRGLSYNEQFF
>TRBJ2-2|TRBV2|.|once
TGTGCCAGCAGTTCGGGTGCGAGCACCGGGGAGCTGTTTTTT
CASSSGASTGELFF
>TRBJ1-1|TRBV19|TRBD1|.
TGTGCCAGTAGTGGGACAGGGAGGAGGACTGAAGCTTTCTTT
CASSGTGRRTEAFF
>TRBJ2-7|TRBV6-6|.|.
TGTGCCAGCAGTAAGGGACTGACCTACGAGCAGTACTTC
CASSKGLTYEQYF
>TRBJ2-7|TRBV5-1|.|.
TGCGCCAGCAGCCGGGAGGGACAGATCTACGAGCAGTACTTC
CASSREGQIYEQYF
>TRBJ2-2|TRBV15|TRBD1|.
TGTGCCACCAGCAGACGGACAGGGGCAATCGGGGAGCTGTTTTTT
CATSRRTGAIGELFF
>TRBJ1-5|TRBV28|.|few
TGTGCCAGCAGCCTCTACCACCAGCCCCAGCATTTT
CASSLYHQPQHF
>TRBJ1-1|TRBV2|TRBD1|.
TGTGCCAGCAGTGGAGGACAGGGCGAAGCTTTCTTT
CASSGGQGEAFF
>TRBJ2-7|TRBV6-5|TRBD2|.
TGTGCCAGCAGTTACGGGCTAGCGGGGATGGAGCAGTACTTC
CASSYGLAGMEQYF
>TRBJ1-6|TRBV9|TRBD1|.
TGTGCCAGCAGCCCCACGGGGACAGGGAGATCACCCCTCCACTTT
CASSPTGTGRSPLHF
>TRBJ2-7|TRBV7-9|TRBD2|.
TGTGCCAGCAGCTCAGGGACTAGCGGGATCTACGAGCAGTACTTC
CASSSGTSGIYEQYF
>TRBJ2-4|TRBV11-1|TRBD2|.
TGTGCCAGCAGCGGAAGGACTAGCGGGGCCCAGTACTTC
CASSGRTSGAQYF
>TRBJ2-1|TRBV5-4|TRBD1|.
TGTGCCAGCAGCTTGGGGGACAGGCCGTCCTACAATGAGCAGTTCTTC
CASSLGDRPSYNEQFF
>TRBJ2-1|TRBV5-4|.|.
TGTGCCAGCAGCTTGCGGGGGAGCTCCTACAATGAGCAGTTCTTC
CASSLRGSSYNEQFF
>TRBJ1-2|TRBV13|.|few
TGTGCCAGCAGTAGCGAGGGAAACTATGGCTACACCTTC
CASSSEGNYGYTF
>TRBJ1-5|TRBV4-1|TRBD1|once
TGCGCCAGCAGCCAGGGACAGGGGCCTAAAAATCAGCCCCAGCATTTT
CASSQGQGPKNQPQHF
>TRBJ2-7|TRBV14|TRBD2|once
TGTGCCAGCAGCCAAGTAAGAGGGACTATCTACGAGCAGTACTTC
CASSQVRGTIYEQYF
>TRBJ1-1|TRBV27|TRBD1|.
TGTGCCAGCACCCTTTCACAGGGGGCTGGGACTGAAGCTTTCTTT
CASTLSQGAGTEAFF
>TRBJ2-3|TRBV5-1|.|.
TGCGCCAGCAGCTTGGGACAGCTTAGCACAGATACGCAGTATTTT
CASSLGQLSTDTQYF
>TRBJ2-2|TRBV6-5|.|.
TGTGCCAGCAGTTCACCTTGGGCAGGGGACACCGGGGAGCTGTTTTTT
CASSSPWAGDTGELFF
>TRBJ1-5|TRBV7-9|TRBD1|few
TGTGCCAGCAGCTTTGGGACAGAGAATCAGCCCCAGCATTTT
CASSFGTENQPQHF
>TRBJ2-1|TRBV28|TRBD2|.
TGTGCCAGCAGTCCTACTAGCGGGAGATCTAATGAGCAGTTCTTC
CASSPTSGRSNEQFF
>TRBJ2-7|TRBV6-7|.|.
TGTGCCAGCAGTCCCACTCCCCAATCTACGGACTCATACTTATACGAGCAGTACTTC
CASSPTPQSTDSYLYEQYF
>TRBJ1-5|TRBV4-1|.|once
TGCGCCAGCAGCCCCCGGCCCCAAGGAGGAGGCAATCAGCCCCAGCATTTT
CASSPRPQGGGNQPQHF
>TRBJ2-7|TRBV15|.|.
TGTGCCACCAGCAGAGAGGGTGGACAGACTTACGAGCAGTACTTC
CATSREGGQTYEQYF
>TRBJ2-7|TRBV7-2|TRBD2|.
TGTGCCAGCAGCTATCTAGCGGGGTCCTACGAGCAGTACTTC
CASSYLAGSYEQYF
>TRBJ2-3|TRBV4-2|.|.
TGTGCCAGCAGCCAAGACGGACAGAGCACAGATACGCAGTATTTT
CASSQDGQSTDTQYF
>TRBJ2-5|TRBV28|TRBD1|.
TGTGCCAGCAGTTTGGGACAGTACCAAGAGACCCAGTACTTC
CASSLGQYQETQYF
>TRBJ2-3|TRBV13|TRBD2|.
TGTGCCAGCAGCTTAGTGGCGGGAGCAGATACGCAGTATTTT
CASSLVAGADTQYF
>TRBJ1-1|TRBV7-3|.|few
TGTGCCAGCAGCTTAAGTTCCCGGAACACTGAAGCTTTCTTT
CASSLSSRNTEAFF
>TRBJ1-2|TRBV5-6|.|.
TGTGCCAGCACCCTGCTCCCAGGGAATGTGGATGGCTACACCTTC
CASTLLPGNVDGYTF
>TRBJ1-6|TRBV29-1|TRBD1|.
TGCAGCGTTGCTGACAGGGCGGATTCACCCCTCCACTTT
CSVADRADSPLHF
>TRBJ1-2|TRBV18|.|.
TGTGCCAGCTCACCACCGTCGGGGACTTATGGCTACACCTTC
CASSPPSGTYGYTF
>TRBJ2-1|TRBV6-5|TRBD2|.
TGTGCCAGCAATCGAGGGACTAGCGAATACAATGAGCAGTTCTTC
CASNRGTSEYNEQFF
>TRBJ2-5|TRBV30|.|.
TGTGCCTGGAGAGACTACGGAGAGACCCAGTACTTC
CAWRDYGETQYF
>TRBJ2-1|TRBV4-3|.|.
TGCGCCAGCAGCCAAGCCAACTCGACAGGTTGGGATCCCTACAATGAGCAGTTCTTC
CASSQANSTGWDPYNEQFF
>TRBJ2-1|TRBV10-1|.|.
TGCGCCCATGTCAAGAAGGAGGTCCACAATGAGCAGTTCTTC
CAHVKKEVHNEQFF
>TRBJ2-1|TRBV7-2|TRBD2|.
TGTGCCAGCAGTTCGCCCCTTAGCGGGAGCGCCTACAATGAGCAGTTCTTC
CASSSPLSGSAYNEQFF
>TRBJ2-7|TRBV9|TRBD2|once
TGTGCCAGCAGCGTAGACGGGGGGACTAGCGGGAGAGTGGGCGGAGAGCAGTACTTC
CASSVDGGTSGRVGGEQYF
>TRBJ2-1|TRBV30|TRBD2|once
TGTGCCTGGCAAGGGACTAGCGGGTGGGGTGAGCAGTTCTTC
CAWQGTSGWGEQFF
>TRBJ2-5|TRBV5-4|.|.
TGTGCCAGCAGCATGGGACGGGTGGTGGAGACCCAGTACTTC
CASSMGRVVETQYF
>TRBJ2-7|TRBV4-2|TRBD1|.
TGTGCCAGCAGCCAAGTTGACAGGGGGGACTACGAGCAGTACTTC
CASSQVDRGDYEQYF
>TRBJ1-5|TRBV6-6|.|.
TGTGCCAGCAGCCACGGGCAGGGGCATCAGCCCCAGCATTTT
CASSHGQGHQPQHF
>TRBJ2-6|TRBV19|TRBD1|.
TGTGCCAGTAGTCTGACAGGGGATGGGGCCAACGTCCTGACTTTC
CASSLTGDGANVLTF
>TRBJ1-1|TRBV18|.|.
TGTGCCAGCTCACCATTGGCATCCAACACTGAAGCTTTCTTT
CASSPLASNTEAFF
>TRBJ2-7|TRBV27|TRBD1|.
TGTGCCAGCAGTTGGGGACAGGGGGCAGGATACGAGCAGTACTTC
CASSWGQGAGYEQYF
>TRBJ2-7|TRBV5-1|.|few
TGCGCCAGCAGCAACCGGGACACGGCCTACGAGCAGTACTTC
CASSNRDTAYEQYF
>TRBJ2-3|TRBV18|.|.
TGTGCCAGCTCATCTAACGGAGGGTTACGAGATACGCAGTATTTT
CASSSNGGLRDTQYF
>TRBJ2-1|TRBV5-1|TRBD2|.
TGCGCCAGCAGCCCCGGACTAGCGGGAGATGAGCAGTTCTTC
CASSPGLAGDEQFF
>TRBJ2-7|TRBV19|.|.
TGTGCCAGTAGTGACTACTCCTACGAGCAGTACTTC
CASSDYSYEQYF
>TRBJ2-1|TRBV28|TRBD2|.
TGTGCCAGTCCACCCCCCATAGCGGGAGGGTACAATGAGCAGTTCTTC
CASPPPIAGGYNEQFF
>TRBJ2-7|TRBV12-5|.|few
TGTGCTAGTGGTTTGGTACTCCAGTACTTC
CASGLVLQYF
>TRBJ2-5|TRBV29-1|TRBD2|.
TGCAGCGTTATAGCGGGAGTAAAAGAGACCCAGTACTTC
CSVIAGVKETQYF
>TRBJ2-6|TRBV7-2|.|.
TGTGCCAGCAGCCGGGACATCTCTGGGGCCAACGTCCTGACTTTC
CASSRDISGANVLTF
>TRBJ2-1|TRBV6-5|.|.
TGTGCCAGCAGTTACGCCAGGAGGTGGAATGAGCAGTTCTTC
CASSYARRWNEQFF
>TRBJ2-3|TRBV15|.|.
TGTGCCACCAGCAGAGATTTTAGGAGTGATACGCAGTATTTT
CATSRDFRSDTQYF
>TRBJ1-4|TRBV5-1|.|.
TGCGCCAGCAGCTTGGGGGGAGCAACTAATGAAAAACTGTTTTTT
CASSLGGATNEKLFF
>TRBJ1-6|TRBV9|.|.
TGTGCCAGCAGCCTACTAGATTCACCCCTCCACTTT
CASSLLDSPLHF